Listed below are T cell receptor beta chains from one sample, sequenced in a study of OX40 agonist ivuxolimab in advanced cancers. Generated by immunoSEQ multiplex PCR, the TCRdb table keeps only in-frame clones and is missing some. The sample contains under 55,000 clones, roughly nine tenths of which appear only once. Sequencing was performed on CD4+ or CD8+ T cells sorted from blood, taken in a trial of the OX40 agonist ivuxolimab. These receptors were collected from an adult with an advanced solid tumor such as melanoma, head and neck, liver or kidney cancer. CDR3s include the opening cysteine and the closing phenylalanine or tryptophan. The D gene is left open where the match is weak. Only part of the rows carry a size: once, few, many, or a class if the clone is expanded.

CASSLQRGANYEQYF,TGTGCCAGTAGTCTCCAGCGGGGGGCTAACTACGAGCAGTACTTC,TRBV19,TRBD2,once,TRBJ2-7
CASSLPGAGGPENTEAFF,TGCGCCAGCAGCTTGCCGGGGGCGGGGGGACCCGAGAACACTGAAGCTTTCTTT,TRBV5-1,.,.,TRBJ1-1
CASSLFLAANSYEQYF,TGTGCCAGCAGCTTATTCCTAGCGGCAAACTCCTACGAGCAGTACTTC,TRBV7-2,TRBD2,once,TRBJ2-7
CASSLVVGGGTEAFF,TGTGCCAGCAGCTTAGTAGTTGGAGGGGGCACTGAAGCTTTCTTT,TRBV13,.,.,TRBJ1-1
CAISDYSLGGRGETQYF,TGTGCCATCAGTGACTACTCCTTAGGGGGGCGGGGGGAGACCCAGTACTTC,TRBV10-3,.,.,TRBJ2-5
CASSLSGTGENQPQHF,TGTGCCAGCAGCTTAAGCGGGACAGGGGAAAATCAGCCCCAGCATTTT,TRBV7-2,TRBD1,.,TRBJ1-5
CASSPGFNGGYTF,TGTGCCAGCAGCCCCGGGTTCAACGGCGGCTACACCTTC,TRBV7-3,.,.,TRBJ1-2
CASSLQGFGTEAFF,TGTGCCAGCAGCTTACAGGGTTTCGGCACTGAAGCTTTCTTT,TRBV7-3,.,.,TRBJ1-1
CASSEVGSYGASTDTQYF,TGTGCCAGCAGTGAGGTCGGGTCCTATGGGGCTAGCACAGATACGCAGTATTTT,TRBV2,.,.,TRBJ2-3
CASSEEGQTYYEQYF,TGTGCCAGCAGTGAAGAGGGACAGACCTACTACGAGCAGTACTTC,TRBV6-1,TRBD1,few,TRBJ2-7
CASSTGTGGGQPQHF,TGTGCCAGCAGCACAGGGACAGGGGGCGGTCAGCCCCAGCATTTT,TRBV6-6,TRBD1,.,TRBJ1-5
CASSYGTGNYEQYF,TGTGCCAGCAGTTACGGGACAGGGAACTACGAGCAGTACTTC,TRBV6-5,TRBD1,.,TRBJ2-7
CASSSTDIRAVQYF,TGTGCCAGCAGCTCCACGGATATAAGGGCGGTGCAGTACTTC,TRBV5-4,.,.,TRBJ2-7
CASSLQKGGLGGLNEQFF,TGTGCCAGCTCACTACAAAAAGGAGGCCTGGGGGGGCTAAATGAGCAGTTCTTC,TRBV18,.,.,TRBJ2-1
CASSQQTGNFNYGYTF,TGTGCCAGCTCACAACAGACAGGGAACTTTAACTATGGCTACACCTTC,TRBV18,TRBD1,once,TRBJ1-2
CASSVRAGPTDTQYF,TGTGCCAGCAGTGTGAGGGCGGGACCCACAGATACGCAGTATTTT,TRBV2,.,.,TRBJ2-3